These T cell receptor beta chains were read from a single sample in a study of T cell changes during pregnancy in multiple sclerosis. The repertoire was sequenced with immunoSEQ multiplex PCR; TCRdb's copy has only in-frame clones and lacks some. Of 60,000 or so clones listed, more than 85% are singletons. The specimen comprised peripheral blood, sampled before pregnancy. These receptors were collected from a female donor with multiple sclerosis, enrolled in a pregnancy study. Both conserved end residues are part of each CDR3. Fields, in order: V gene, CDR3 length, J gene, clone size, D gene, CDR3 DNA, CDR3 protein. The D gene is left open where the match is weak. Size tells how often a clone was seen (once, few, many) or the class of an expanded clone, and some rows leave it out.

v_gene: TRBV11-2; len: 13; j_gene: TRBJ1-2; abundance: NA; d_gene: NA; CDR3nt: TGTGCCAGCAGCGCGGGGGGGCCCTATGGCTACACCTTC; CDR3aa: CASSAGGPYGYTF
v_gene: TRBV5-6; len: 14; j_gene: TRBJ1-1; abundance: NA; d_gene: NA; CDR3nt: TGTGCCAGCAGCCAATTGGGGGGGAGGACTGAAGCTTTCTTT; CDR3aa: CASSQLGGRTEAFF
v_gene: TRBV9; len: 15; j_gene: TRBJ2-7; abundance: once; d_gene: TRBD2; CDR3nt: TGTGCCAGCAGTCGGACTAGCGGGGGTGTCAACGAGCAGTACTTC; CDR3aa: CASSRTSGGVNEQYF
v_gene: TRBV5-6; len: 13; j_gene: TRBJ1-2; abundance: few; d_gene: TRBD1; CDR3nt: TGTGCCAGCAGCCAGGACAGGAACTATGGCTACACCTTC; CDR3aa: CASSQDRNYGYTF
v_gene: TRBV7-2; len: 14; j_gene: TRBJ2-5; abundance: NA; d_gene: TRBD2; CDR3nt: TGTGCCAGCAACCCTAGCGGGGGGGGCGGGACCCAGTACTTC; CDR3aa: CASNPSGGGGTQYF
v_gene: TRBV9; len: 16; j_gene: TRBJ2-7; abundance: NA; d_gene: TRBD2; CDR3nt: TGTGCCAGCAGCGTAGGTCCTAGCGGGGGGGCGGGCGAGCAGTACTTC; CDR3aa: CASSVGPSGGAGEQYF
v_gene: TRBV10-3; len: 15; j_gene: TRBJ1-3; abundance: NA; d_gene: TRBD1; CDR3nt: TGTGCCATCAGTGAAGGGGGCCCCTGGGGGAACACCATATATTTT; CDR3aa: CAISEGGPWGNTIYF
v_gene: TRBV18; len: 15; j_gene: TRBJ1-1; abundance: NA; d_gene: TRBD1; CDR3nt: TGTGCCAGCTCCCAGGTGGGACAGGGGATTACTGAAGCTTTCTTT; CDR3aa: CASSQVGQGITEAFF
v_gene: TRBV6-1; len: 15; j_gene: TRBJ1-6; abundance: NA; d_gene: TRBD1; CDR3nt: TGTGCCAGCAGTGCGGCTGGGACAGATAATTCACCCCTCCACTTT; CDR3aa: CASSAAGTDNSPLHF
v_gene: TRBV2; len: 13; j_gene: TRBJ2-7; abundance: NA; d_gene: TRBD1; CDR3nt: TGTGCCAGCAGTGAAGCGCTTCGTCGGGACAGGAGATTC; CDR3aa: CASSEALRRDRRF
v_gene: TRBV9; len: 14; j_gene: TRBJ2-3; abundance: NA; d_gene: NA; CDR3nt: TGTGCCAGCAGCCCCGAAACTCGCGAAGATACGCAGTATTTT; CDR3aa: CASSPETREDTQYF
v_gene: TRBV9; len: 14; j_gene: TRBJ2-1; abundance: NA; d_gene: TRBD2; CDR3nt: TGTGCCAGCAGCGTTAGCGGGGGGGCCTATGAGCAGTTCTTC; CDR3aa: CASSVSGGAYEQFF